The 24 T cell receptor beta chains in this list originate from one sample, sequenced in a study of PD-1 blockade in classical Hodgkin lymphoma. Clones were sequenced by immunoSEQ multiplex PCR, and TCRdb holds only the in-frame ones, with some missing. This repertoire shows some 58,000 clones, just over 90% found once; its top ten account for about 8%. Specified time point: cycle 4 day 1 (C4D1), after 6 weeks of nivolumab. After autologous stem cell transplantation all patients relapsed, and prior brentuximab vedotin exposure differed between cohorts. The source was peripheral blood mononuclear cells (PBMCs), collected before the fourth cycle of nivolumab. The receptor source for this set is a human donor with classical Hodgkin lymphoma.

The rearrangement links TRBV18 to TRBJ1-4, with unresolved D. The CDR3 extends over 15 amino acids. Germline values: CDR1 KGHSH, CDR2 LQKENI. The germline V and J ends were trimmed by 3 bases and 0 bases, with 8 bases remaining between them. CDR3 loop: CASSPSLATNEKLFF. The CDR3 DNA reads as TGTGCCAGCTCACCGTCCTTAGCAACTAATGAAAAACTGTTTTTT.

The CDR3 sequence: CASSYYNSPLHF. The CDR3 bases are TGTGCCAGCAGTTACTATAATTCACCCCTCCACTTT. This chain links TRBV28 with TRBJ1-6, with D uncertain. V lost 4 bases, J lost 3 bases, and 1 base lay in between. Germline V lookup: CDR1 MDHEN, CDR2 SYDVKM. This CDR3 region has 12 residues.

In nucleotides, the CDR3 is TGTGCCAGCAGTTCCGGGACAGGGAACACCGGGGAGCTGTTTTTT. This gives the protein CASSSGTGNTGELFF. This rearrangement joins TRBV7-8 to TRBJ2-2, with 8 bases identical to TRBD1. V lost 6 bases to trimming and J lost 1 base; unmatched junction nucleotides: 4. The CDR3 totals 15 residues. Germline loops: CDR1 SGHVS, CDR2 FQNEAQ.

The chain employs TRBV27 and TRBJ2-6; possible D gene TRBD2, 5 bases. Trimming cost V 2 bases and J 1 base, with 9 bases left between them. Germline-derived CDR1 and CDR2 are MNHEY and SMNVEV (reference sequence). The CDR3 is 16 residues long. CDR3 loop: CASSLKTRSGANVLTF. DNA of the CDR3: TGTGCCAGCAGTTTAAAAACTAGGTCTGGGGCCAACGTCCTGACTTTC.

Written as DNA, the CDR3 is TGTGCCAGTAGTGCGTCACAGGGTTACGAGCAGTACTTC. This codes for CASSASQGYEQYF. The V and J genes are TRBV19 and TRBJ2-7; a possible D gene is TRBD1 (6 bases). There are 13 residues in the CDR3. CDR1 is LNHDA, CDR2 SQIVND, per germline (reference sequence). With 5 bases removed from V and 4 bases from J, the gap between germline ends came to 12 bases.

This chain uses TRBV11-2 with TRBJ2-5, with D uncertain. The CDR3 length is 13 residues. The germline CDR1 and CDR2 sequences are SGHAT and FQNNGV. Trimming cost V 6 bases and J 2 bases, with 10 bases left between them. The CDR3 sequence: CASSPGWQETQYF. CDR3 bases: TGTGCCAGCAGTCCGGGCTGGCAAGAGACCCAGTACTTC.

This chain joins TRBV7-2 and TRBJ2-1; 8 positions agree with TRBD2. Germline CDR1 is SGHTA and CDR2 is FQGNSA. The CDR3 loop spans 14 amino acids. V was pared by 2 bases and J by 8 bases, with 5 bases of the junction left unmatched. The CDR3 DNA reads as TGTGCCAGCAGCTTACTAGCGGGTGGCGATGAGCAGTTCTTC. Translated, it gives CASSLLAGGDEQFF.

This sequence joins TRBV28 and TRBJ2-3; D is ambiguous. Trimming shortened V by 3 bases and J by 4 bases, and 11 bases separated the two germline ends. CDR3 size: 14 residues. The germline CDR1 and CDR2 sequences are MDHEN and SYDVKM. The chain's CDR3 is CASSLGLWADTQYF. The CDR3, as DNA: TGTGCCAGCAGTTTGGGCCTTTGGGCAGATACGCAGTATTTT.

This sequence joins TRBV15 and TRBJ2-7; 9 bases map to TRBD1. The length of the CDR3 is 14 residues. Per germline, CDR1 LNHNV and CDR2 YYDKDF (reference sequence). V shed 4 bases and J 4 bases; nucleotides not matched to a gene: 5. CDR3 in amino acids: CATSTWTGAYEQYF. DNA for the CDR3: TGTGCCACCAGCACCTGGACAGGGGCATACGAGCAGTACTTC.

The sample holds one count of this clone. The chain employs TRBV30 and TRBJ1-5; weak D call: TRBD1 (5 bases). Germline V lookup: CDR1 GTSNPN, CDR2 SVGIG (reference sequence). The V end lost 0 bases, the J end lost 1 base, and 10 bases lay between the germline ends. The CDR3 covers 15 residues. CDR3 protein: CAWSVWGKSNQPQHF. The DNA for the CDR3 is TGTGCCTGGAGTGTATGGGGCAAGAGCAATCAGCCCCAGCATTTT.

The CDR3 spells CARSLSGNTIYF. In DNA, the CDR3 is TGTGCCAGAAGCCTTAGTGGAAACACCATATATTTT. The rearrangement uses TRBV5-3 and TRBJ1-3; D gene ambiguous. TRBV5-3 belongs to the ORF category, with a function that is uncertain. This CDR3 has 12 residues. The V end was cut by 4 bases, the J end by 3 bases, with 5 bases between.

The rearrangement links TRBV4-2 to TRBJ1-2, with D perhaps TRBD1 (5 bases). From germline, CDR1 is LGHNA and CDR2 YNFKEQ. Between the trimmed V and J ends, which lost 1 base and 1 base, there was a span of 13 bases. The CDR3 is made up of 16 amino acids. The CDR3 nucleotides are TGTGCCAGCAGCCAAGGTGTAGGGGAACTTAACTATGGCTACACCTTC. Translated, it gives CASSQGVGELNYGYTF.

CDR3 coding DNA: TGTGCCATCAGCGACCCCTTAACAGATACGCAGTATTTT. This gives the protein CAISDPLTDTQYF. This chain joins TRBV10-3 and TRBJ2-3; D is undetermined. This CDR3 region has 13 residues. Between the trimmed V and J ends, which lost 6 bases and 3 bases, there was a span of 10 bases. Germline CDR1 reads ENHRY; CDR2 reads SYGVKD.

This rearrangement joins TRBV7-2 to TRBJ2-2; TRBD2 aligns across 11 bases. Germline V gene sequence: CDR1 SGHTA, CDR2 FQGNSA. There are 18 residues in the CDR3. Trimming cost V 5 bases and J 5 bases; bases outside gene matches: 13. CDR3 loop: CASSRSLAGGLWTGELFF. DNA of the CDR3: TGTGCCAGCAGCCGGTCCTTAGCGGGGGGGTTGTGGACCGGGGAGCTGTTTTTT.

The chain is built from TRBV27 and TRBJ1-6; no clear D gene. Germline CDR1 reads MNHEY; CDR2 reads SMNVEV (reference sequence). The CDR3 spans 14 residues. V gave up 6 bases and J gave up 10 bases, with 16 bases separating them. The chain's CDR3 is CASRPPDARSPLHF. CDR3 in DNA: TGTGCCAGCAGACCCCCCGACGCACGGTCACCCCTCCACTTT.

This clone was picked up one time. The chain is built from TRBV5-6 and TRBJ1-6; no clear D gene. This CDR3 region has 13 residues. Trimming removed 0 bases at V and 7 bases at J, with 5 bases between. Germline CDR1 is SGHDT and CDR2 is YYEEEE. CDR3 region: CASSLDSNSPLHF. The CDR3 DNA follows: TGTGCCAGCAGCTTGGACAGCAATTCACCCCTCCACTTT.

This sequence joins TRBV5-8 and TRBJ1-4, with 7 bases fitting TRBD1. Germline CDR1 reads SGHTS; CDR2 reads YDEGEE. V gave up 5 bases and J gave up 8 bases; unmatched junction bases: 12. The CDR3 length is 15 residues. Here the CDR3 DNA reads TGTGCCAGCAGGCCAGGGAGGGGGCCGGGGGAAAAACTGTTTTTT. Translating gives CASRPGRGPGEKLFF.

This chain uses TRBV27 with TRBJ2-2; D gene unclear. The CDR3 spans 11 residues. The V end lost 6 bases, the J end lost 6 bases, and 5 bases lay between the germline ends. Germline V gene sequence: CDR1 MNHEY, CDR2 SMNVEV (reference sequence). CDR3 in DNA: TGTGCCAGCAGCCGCTCCGGGGAGCTGTTTTTT. Translated: CASSRSGELFF.

The chain links TRBV5-1 to TRBJ2-7; either TRBD1 or TRBD2 may fit D (6 bases each). Germline values: CDR1 SGHRS, CDR2 YFSETQ. Trimming shortened V by 0 bases and J by 2 bases, and 21 bases separated the two germline ends. There are 18 residues in the CDR3. CDR3 nucleotides: TGCGCCAGCAGCTTGGCCTTGAGGATCGGGGGACAACCCTACGAGCAGTACTTC. Its translation: CASSLALRIGGQPYEQYF.

About this clone itself: This CDR3 is also generated by other DNA sequences in the sample. V usage is TRBV6-5 and J usage is TRBJ2-7, with D possibly being TRBD1 (6 bases). The length of the CDR3 is 14 residues. Looked up from germline, CDR1 is MNHEY and CDR2 is SVGAGI. Between the trimmed V and J ends, which lost 0 bases and 3 bases, there was a span of 9 bases. CDR3 region: CASSYSLGGYEQYF. DNA for the CDR3: TGTGCCAGCAGTTACTCGTTAGGGGGCTACGAGCAGTACTTC.

The CDR3 DNA is TGTGCCACCGCCCAGGGGGATACCTCCTACGAGCAGTACTTC. As protein: CATAQGDTSYEQYF. The chain employs TRBV28 and TRBJ2-7, with TRBD1 matching 7 bases. V gave up 10 bases and J gave up 0 bases; unmatched junction bases: 9. This CDR3 comprises 14 residues. Germline values: CDR1 MDHEN, CDR2 SYDVKM.

In this sample, this clone turned up once. The chain carries TRBV18 and TRBJ2-4; D is unclear. The CDR3 length is 13 residues. The germline V gene has CDR1 KGHSH and CDR2 LQKENI. V shed 11 bases and J shed 1 base, with 12 bases lying between them. In DNA, the CDR3 is TGTGCCGGCGTAGATACCGCCAAAAACATTCAGTACTTC. Its translation is CAGVDTAKNIQYF.

The chain links TRBV29-1 to TRBJ2-7; D unresolved. The CDR3 covers 12 residues. Trimming shortened V by 6 bases and J by 1 base, and 10 bases separated the two germline ends. Per the germline V gene, CDR1 is SQVTM and CDR2 is ANQGSEA. CDR3 loop: CSVALGSYEQYF. In nucleotides, the CDR3 is TGCAGCGTCGCCTTAGGTTCCTACGAGCAGTACTTC.

The V and J genes are TRBV29-1 and TRBJ2-4, with TRBD2 matching over 9 bases. Germline assignment: CDR1 SQVTM and CDR2 ANQGSEA. The CDR3 is 14 amino acids. Unmatched junction bases numbered 6, after V lost 0 bases and J lost 9 bases. CDR3 loop: CSVEDRTSEVIQYF. The CDR3 DNA reads as TGCAGCGTTGAAGATCGGACTAGCGAAGTCATTCAGTACTTC.